These 6 T cell receptor beta chains originate from one sample sequenced in a study of blood T cell repertoires in COVID-19 (TCRdb year 2020). Library prep was done by the immunoSEQ multiplex PCR assay. TCRdb limited this immuneACCESS table to in-frame rearrangements with V and J called. A share of clones is missing; checked studies link under half to unresolved V genes, and the rest is unexplained. This sample gives around 100,000 clones in total; about 89% of them show up just once. Around 7% of the sample lies in the top ten. The sequencing input was peripheral blood. All receptors derive from a human donor with acute or convalescent COVID-19. The donor label of this sample is uncertain.

This chain joins TRBV18 and TRBJ1-1, with 7 bases aligning to TRBD1. Looked up from germline, CDR1 is KGHSH and CDR2 is LQKENI. The trim removed 3 bases at V and 6 bases at J, leaving 7 bases unmatched. This CDR3 has 14 residues. The CDR3 DNA follows: TGTGCCAGCTCACCCAGACAGGGAGCCGCTGAAGCTTTCTTT. Translating it yields CASSPRQGAAEAFF.

The CDR3 nucleotides read TGTGCCATCAGCCCAGGACAGGCTGGGGCCAACGTCCTGACTTTC. This gives the protein CAISPGQAGANVLTF. The V gene is TRBV10-3, the J gene TRBJ2-6; 7 nucleotides match TRBD1. From germline, CDR1 is ENHRY and CDR2 SYGVKD. There are 15 residues in the CDR3. Germline trimming cut 6 bases from V and 2 bases from J; bases unmatched to any gene: 4.

The chain has TRBV11-1 and TRBJ2-7; TRBD1 agrees at 7 bases. V shed 4 bases and J 3 bases; nucleotides not matched to a gene: 9. This CDR3 comprises 15 residues. Germline values: CDR1 SGHAT, CDR2 FQDESV (reference sequence). In nucleotides, the CDR3 is TGTGCCAGCAGCTCGGACCGGGACAGCCTCTACGAGCAGTACTTC. This gives the protein CASSSDRDSLYEQYF.

This chain joins TRBV12-3 or TRBV12-4 and TRBJ2-7; D unclear. V lost 7 bases to trimming and J lost 2 bases, with 12 bases between them. CDR3 length: 13 amino acids. The CDR3 loop is CASKNWATYEQYF. The CDR3 DNA reads TGTGCCAGCAAGAACTGGGCGACCTACGAGCAGTACTTC.

The V call is TRBV7-2, the J call TRBJ2-1, with 15 bases identical to TRBD2. The ends lost 5 bases at V and 6 bases at J; junction bases unmatched: 5. The germline gives CDR1 SGHTA, CDR2 FQGNSA. The CDR3 is 16 residues long. Written as DNA, the CDR3 is TGTGCCAGCAGCCCCCAGGGACTAGCGGGGGGCAATGAGCAGTTCTTC. Encoded protein: CASSPQGLAGGNEQFF.

The chain combines TRBV5-4 with TRBJ1-6; 7 bases match TRBD1. The CDR3 length is 15 residues. Germline loops: CDR1 SGHNT, CDR2 YYREEE (reference sequence). V was clipped by 2 bases and J by 7 bases; unmatched bases: 6. DNA for the CDR3: TGTGCCAGCAGCTTAGGGGGACAGCTGAATTCACCCCTCCACTTT. Protein sequence: CASSLGGQLNSPLHF.